These 9 T cell receptor beta chains were all obtained from the same sample, sequenced in a study of monozygotic twins with inflammatory bowel disease. One entry per CDR3 protein, without DNA, is what TCRdb gives after re-calling the 5' RACE reads. The specimen's table records about 110,000 distinct CDR3 sequences. The sample was blood. The receptors stem from a human donor with ulcerative colitis or Crohn's disease, or a healthy co-twin of an affected twin (not recorded which).

The chain carries TRBV20-1 and TRBJ2-1; TCRdb selects TRBD2, and the lack of DNA leaves this call unchecked. Germline V gives CDR1 DFQATT, CDR2 SNEGSKA (reference sequence). The CDR3 loop spans 14 amino acids. CDR3 sequence reads: CSARVGGDYNEQFF.

The chain recombines TRBV3-1 with TRBJ2-3; TCRdb's D gene call, TRBD1, goes unchecked for lack of DNA. Germline V gene lookup returns CDR1 LGHDT and CDR2 YNNKEL (reference sequence). The CDR3 consists of 15 residues. The CDR3 loop is CASSQGDSTVDTQYF.

The V gene is TRBV19, the J gene TRBJ2-1; TCRdb indicates TRBD2, and absent DNA this call remains unverified. This CDR3 is 18 amino acids long. The germline CDR1 and CDR2 sequences are LNHDA and SQIVND (reference sequence). Here the CDR3 reads CASSALLDPMSSYNEQFF.

CDR3 amino acids: CATQLRSANYGYTF. The chain couples TRBV6-1 to TRBJ1-2. CDR1 is MNHNS, CDR2 SASEGT, per germline. There are 14 residues in the CDR3.

This chain links TRBV20-1 with TRBJ2-1. The CDR3 is made up of 13 amino acids. Germline V lookup: CDR1 DFQATT, CDR2 SNEGSKA (reference sequence). CDR3 residues: CSASPGSYNEQFF.

This chain links TRBV25-1 with TRBJ2-1; there is no DNA to check the TCRdb D call of TRBD1. CDR1 is MGHDK and CDR2 is SYGVNS in the germline V gene. This CDR3 contains 16 residues. The CDR3: CASSELWIGGHHEQFF.

The rearrangement joins TRBV12-3 or TRBV12-4 to TRBJ2-3; TCRdb's D call, TRBD2, is unchecked because there is no DNA. The CDR3 is made up of 17 amino acids. CDR3 sequence reads: CASSPPWGADFTDTQYF.

This chain connects TRBV7-2 to TRBJ2-7; there is no DNA to check the TCRdb D call of TRBD1. The CDR3 has 13 amino acids. Per the germline V gene, CDR1 is SGHTA and CDR2 is FQGNSA. The CDR3: CASSPGTHYEQYF. Full variable domain (remainder filled in from reference TRBV7-2 and TRBJ2-7): GAGVSQSPSNKVTEKGKDVELRCDPISGHTALYWYRQSLGQGLEFLIYFQGNSAPDKSGLPSDRFSAERTGGSVSTLTIQRTQQEDSAVYLCASSPGTHYEQYFGPGTRLTVT.

This chain connects TRBV7-6 to TRBJ2-7; there is no DNA to check the TCRdb D call of TRBD1. This CDR3 is built from 16 residues. CDR1 is SGHVS, CDR2 FNYEAQ, per germline. The CDR3 loop reads CASSGLGGTGGYEQYF.